This note documents a single T cell receptor beta chain sequence. Its antigen is undetermined. The sample's treatment: oral pan-JAK inhibitor, 5-10 mg twice daily. Researchers gathered lesional scalp punch biopsies and peripheral blood from patients with alopecia areata. CDR1 and CDR2 from the germline V gene are GTSNPN and SVGIG (reference sequence). The CDR3 totals 13 residues. The V and J ends lost 0 bases and 4 bases respectively, with 7 bases between them. The sample is drawn from a study of CD8+ T cells in alopecia areata. The study, taken as a whole, reports: Many expanded lesional clones stayed in scalp and blood while on tofacitinib.

Reverse transcription of extracted RNA yielded cDNA, which provided the sequencing template. The table came from immunoSEQ multiplex PCR; TCRdb's copy has only in-frame clones and leaves some out. The repertoire holds approximately 120,000 clones, with around 60% as singletons. The source of this sequence is a human donor with alopecia areata. This chain links TRBV30 with TRBJ1-5; D remains ambiguous. The input for sequencing was CD4+ T cells sorted from blood, taken at week 4, from a patient treated with tofacitinib. The CDR3 DNA sequence: TGTGCCTGGAGTGTAAAGGGAAATCAGCCCCAGCATTTT. It translates to CAWSVKGNQPQHF.